Sequencing of this T cell receptor beta chain was carried out in a study of identifying expanded T cells in peripheral blood. Profiled with immunoSEQ multiplex PCR; TCRdb holds only in-frame clones, not every one. This table holds 110,000 or so clones, roughly 90% found once. This clone occurred a few times. The source of this sequence is a person aged 18 to 75 in good health. Sequenced: blood.

The CDR3 nucleotides read TGTGCCAGAAGCTTAGCGACAGTTTTCAATCAGCCCCAGCATTTT. It codes for CARSLATVFNQPQHF. The chain couples TRBV7-5 to TRBJ1-5; TRBD1, as called in the table, went unchecked against the DNA. TRBV7-5 is given as a pseudogene. The CDR3 length is 15 residues.